Listed here are 4 T cell receptor beta chains from one sample, sequenced in a study of T cells in Graves' hyperthyroidism and ophthalmopathy. Using RNA transcripts as the source, TCR beta CDR3 regions were amplified. TCR CDR3 regions were first amplified by RT-PCR with HTBI primers. TCRdb reprocessed the multiplex PCR reads via MiXCR and lists one record per CDR3 protein. In the table there are under 550,000 distinct CDR3 sequences, 15% to 20% of which are singletons. The sample taken for sequencing was blood. The receptor source for this set is a man in his forties with Graves' ophthalmopathy.

The table lists this clonotype with a few counts. V is TRBV6-2 or TRBV6-3 and J is TRBJ2-7, with 9 bases aligning to TRBD1. Losses at the gene ends were 8 bases for V and 6 bases for J; bases not matched to a gene: 5. CDR3 length: 12 amino acids. Germline assignment: CDR1 MNHEY and CDR2 SVGEGT. CDR3 loop: CASRDRVTEQYF. Written as DNA, the CDR3 is TGTGCCAGCCGGGACAGGGTAACCGAGCAGTACTTC.

The V gene is TRBV20-1, the J gene TRBJ2-7; 10 bases are shared with TRBD1. The CDR3 runs to 15 residues. Germline lookup yields CDR1 DFQATT and CDR2 SNEGSKA (reference sequence). V shed 5 bases, J shed 4 bases, and the junction held 11 bases outside the gene matches. The DNA for the CDR3 is TGCAGTGCTTCTATCCTGGACAGGGGGGGATACGAGCAGTACTTC. It translates to CSASILDRGGYEQYF.

This clonotype was observed a handful of times. The chain combines TRBV6-6 with TRBJ2-2; either TRBD1 or TRBD2 may fit D (6 bases each). The CDR3 loop spans 15 amino acids. The ends were cut back, 2 bases at V and 3 bases at J, with 10 bases in the middle. Germline CDR1 is MNHNY and CDR2 is SVGAGI (reference sequence). The CDR3 here is CASSYQGGHTGELFF. CDR3 coding DNA: TGTGCCAGCAGTTACCAAGGGGGGCACACCGGGGAGCTGTTTTTT.

In nucleotides, the CDR3 is TGCAGTGCTGGACTGGGGGCGTCCCCCTATCAGCCCCAGCATTTT. Translating it yields CSAGLGASPYQPQHF. V gene TRBV20-1 combines with J gene TRBJ1-5; D might be TRBD1 (6 bases). Germline V gene data show CDR1 as DFQATT and CDR2 as SNEGSKA (reference sequence). The CDR3 runs to 15 residues. The ends were cut back, 5 bases at V and 5 bases at J, with 19 bases in the middle.